This entry is about one T cell receptor (beta chain). As yet, its antigen is unknown. Primers for the PCR totalled 60 Vbeta and 13 Jbeta. Generated by immunoSEQ multiplex PCR, the TCRdb table keeps only in-frame clones and is missing some. The table shows about 260,000 clones, with about 83% occurring only once. The source of the sample is a study of cytomegalovirus exposure and HLA in healthy donors. General study findings and limits: An analysis that came later showed most CMV-associated TCR beta chains appearing HLA-restricted.

The ends lost 4 bases at V and 9 bases at J; junction bases unmatched: 8. Germline CDR1 GTSNPN, CDR2 SVGIG (reference sequence). This CDR3 is built from 14 residues. The rearrangement joins TRBV30 to TRBJ2-1; 11 bases line up with TRBD2. The sequence was obtained from a woman between 35 and 50 years old in good health and CMV-seropositive. Sequencing input: PBMCs. The CDR3 bases are TGTGCCTGGATGAAGACTAGCGGGATGGCTGAGCAGTTCTTC. Encoded protein: CAWMKTSGMAEQFF.